Included here is one TCR beta chain sequence, with context. Its antigen remains unknown. Trimming cost V 1 base and J 7 bases, with 13 bases left between them. Germline V gene data show CDR1 as SEHNR and CDR2 as FQNEAQ (reference sequence). The CDR3 extends over 14 amino acids. The assay was immunoSEQ multiplex PCR, and TCRdb's table has in-frame clones only and misses some. The sample contains about 140,000 clones, 85% to 95% of which appear only once. This sample stems from a study of T cell responses to AZD1222 COVID-19 vaccine. Findings and limits, study-wide: Among those given AZD1222, only six were seropositive at baseline. The donors showed a predominance of white British ancestry and of females, with possible underestimation of clonal diversity. Among spike-specific TCRs, nearly half reportedly target unmutated variant regions.

The chain links TRBV7-9 to TRBJ2-5; no definite D call. Sequenced here: peripheral blood, sampled after recovery from COVID-19. The TCR was taken from an adult who had recovered from COVID-19. The CDR3: CASSLVSERRTQYF. CDR3 in DNA: TGTGCCAGCAGCTTAGTAAGCGAGAGGAGGACCCAGTACTTC.